A selection of T cell receptor beta chains follows, all from one sample in a study of blood T cell repertoires in COVID-19. Profiled with immunoSEQ multiplex PCR; TCRdb holds only in-frame clones, not every one. The data contain fewer than 400,000 clones, roughly 90% of them seen just once; the ten biggest clones take up 15% to 20%. Sequenced: PBMCs or T cells enriched from blood (not recorded which). The source is a woman aged 25 to 39 who had recovered from COVID-19. Each CDR3 is given without its conserved first and last residue.

j_call	v_call	cdr3_aa
TRBJ2-7	TRBV3-1/TRBV3-2	ASSQGGLLSYEQY
TRBJ2-7	TRBV2	ASSWTSGGHSYEQY
TRBJ2-5	TRBV24-1	ATSEPGETQY
TRBJ2-5	TRBV12-1	ASSFEETQY
TRBJ1-1	TRBV28	ASSLGVSTEAF
TRBJ2-3	TRBV6-2/TRBV6-3	ASSYVAGGPSTDTQY
TRBJ1-2	TRBV6-5	ASRARRANYGYT
TRBJ2-1	TRBV5-6	ASSFGRGEQF
TRBJ1-2	TRBV24-1	ATSDARARLYT
TRBJ1-1	TRBV7-9	ASSLTSNTEAF
TRBJ2-7	TRBV28	ASSSNNNLGQGLSYEQY
TRBJ2-7	TRBV27	ASTPLAGSYEQY
TRBJ1-6	TRBV5-6	ASSLAGRFRPLH
TRBJ2-1	TRBV29-1	SVVGSSRLF
TRBJ1-3	TRBV20-1	SARGGNTIY
TRBJ1-2	TRBV19	ASSAGALDYGYT
TRBJ2-3	TRBV7-2	ASSSGLAQDTQY
TRBJ2-1	TRBV15	ATRLTGTHEQF
TRBJ2-3	TRBV7-2	ASSPWTSGRRTDTQY
TRBJ1-5	TRBV30	AWRGGAYQPQH
TRBJ1-1	TRBV18	ASSPSSGTVNTEAF
TRBJ2-3	TRBV6-2/TRBV6-3	ASSYSPSVGTDTQY